These T cell receptor beta chains were read from a single sample in a study of blood T cell repertoires in COVID-19. Only in-frame clones appear in the TCRdb table, and some are missing; sequencing was by immunoSEQ multiplex PCR. The sample shows about 300,000 clones, 65% to 85% of them seen only once. Input material: peripheral blood. The origin of the receptors is a woman in her 50s with acute or convalescent COVID-19. Each CDR3 is given with its conserved first and last residue. D genes are given only for firm matches. Some rows mark clone size as missing; the rest say once, few, many or name a class of expanded clone.

>TRBJ2-7|NA|TRBD1|TRBV9
CASSHNPGQGAYEQYF
TGTGCCAGCAGCCACAATCCGGGACAGGGGGCCTACGAGCAGTACTTC
>TRBJ2-7|NA|NA|TRBV5-6
CASSLGLVVQQYF
TGTGCCAGCAGCTTGGGACTAGTCGTCCAGCAGTACTTC
>TRBJ2-3|NA|NA|TRBV21-1
CASSTPERTGATDTQYF
TGTGCCAGCAGCACCCCCGAAAGGACAGGGGCTACAGATACGCAGTATTTT
>TRBJ2-5|NA|TRBD1|TRBV29-1
CSVDLWTGGKETQYF
TGCAGCGTTGATCTTTGGACAGGGGGCAAAGAGACCCAGTACTTC
>TRBJ2-7|NA|TRBD2|TRBV29-1
CSVGLAGDRNEQYF
TGCAGCGTGGGGCTAGCGGGAGACAGGAACGAGCAGTACTTC
>TRBJ1-3|NA|NA|TRBV5-1
CASSPAGVAGNTIYF
TGCGCCAGCTCTCCTGCCGGGGTTGCAGGAAACACCATATATTTT
>TRBJ2-3|NA|TRBD1|TRBV29-1
CSVGLKRQGSADTQYF
TGCAGCGTTGGACTTAAGCGACAGGGGAGCGCAGATACGCAGTATTTT
>TRBJ1-2|NA|TRBD1|TRBV3-1/TRBV3-2
CASSQGQGHGYTF
TGTGCCAGCAGCCAAGGACAGGGTCATGGCTACACCTTC
>TRBJ2-1|once|TRBD2|TRBV11-3
CASSLDPRGGRTFF
TGTGCCAGCAGCTTAGACCCACGGGGCGGGAGAACGTTCTTC
>TRBJ2-3|NA|NA|TRBV18
CASSPPGRADTQYF
TGTGCCAGCTCCCCTCCCGGCAGGGCAGATACGCAGTATTTT
>TRBJ2-5|NA|NA|TRBV4-3
CASSQAGFETQYF
TGCGCCAGCAGCCAAGCAGGGTTCGAGACCCAGTACTTC
>TRBJ2-3|NA|TRBD2|TRBV19
CASSGGLAGTPSTDTQYF
TGTGCCAGTAGTGGCGGACTAGCGGGGACCCCTAGCACAGATACGCAGTATTTT
>TRBJ1-2|once|TRBD1|TRBV5-1
CASSGGTGPYYGYTF
TGCGCCAGCAGCGGGGGGACAGGGCCCTACTATGGCTACACCTTC
>TRBJ1-2|NA|TRBD1|TRBV5-1
CASSFQGDGYTF
TGCGCCAGCAGCTTTCAGGGGGATGGCTACACCTTC
>TRBJ1-5|NA|NA|TRBV6-5
CASSSYQPQHF
TGTGCCAGCAGTTCCTATCAGCCCCAGCATTTT
>TRBJ2-2|once|NA|TRBV2
CASSESGSGELFF
TGTGCCAGCAGTGAGTCAGGGTCCGGGGAGCTGTTTTTT
>TRBJ1-2|NA|TRBD1|TRBV19
CASSIGTGNGYTF
TGTGCCAGTAGTATAGGGACAGGGAACGGCTACACCTTC
>TRBJ1-5|few|NA|TRBV18
CASSPSANQPQHF
TGTGCCAGCTCACCGAGCGCAAATCAGCCCCAGCATTTT
>TRBJ2-1|NA|NA|TRBV2
CASSDPASSYNEQFF
TGTGCCAGCAGTGATCCGGCTAGCTCCTACAATGAGCAGTTCTTC
>TRBJ2-7|NA|TRBD1|TRBV6-5
CASTPDRSPYEQYF
TGTGCCAGCACCCCGGACAGGTCACCCTACGAGCAGTACTTC
>TRBJ2-5|NA|NA|TRBV12-3/TRBV12-4
CASTLGREGAQYF
TGTGCCAGCACATTGGGCAGGGAAGGGGCCCAGTACTTC
>TRBJ1-1|once|NA|TRBV18
CASSPRASGWLTEAFF
TGTGCCAGCTCACCACGAGCATCAGGGTGGCTCACTGAAGCTTTCTTT
>TRBJ2-7|NA|TRBD2|TRBV7-2
CASSLGGSGSSEQYF
TGTGCCAGCAGCTTAGGAGGTAGCGGGAGTAGTGAGCAGTACTTC
>TRBJ2-1|NA|NA|TRBV5-1
CASSLISKEGEQFF
TGCGCCAGCAGCTTGATTAGTAAGGAGGGTGAGCAGTTCTTC
>TRBJ2-2|NA|TRBD2|TRBV30
CAWMGGRLAGELFF
TGTGCCTGGATGGGCGGGAGGTTGGCCGGGGAGCTGTTTTTT
>TRBJ2-2|NA|NA|TRBV12-5
CASGAGVSAGELFF
TGTGCTAGTGGAGCAGGGGTTTCCGCCGGGGAGCTGTTTTTT